This T cell receptor beta chain was observed in a study of blood T cells in healthy people across ages. For the second PCR, which ran for roughly 7 to 11 cycles, a sample-barcoded 5' primer and a J-beta primer mix were used. TCRdb reprocessed the 5' RACE reads with MiXCR, giving one entry per CDR3 protein. The sample holds around 1,600,000 distinct CDR3 sequences, roughly two fifths seen once. The sample comprised blood. The TCR originated in a woman aged 18-29 years in good health.

CDR3 bases: TGTGCCAGCAGCTCCTGGCCCGGGGAGGGCCGTTATGGCTACACCTTC. It yields the protein CASSSWPGEGRYGYTF. The chain employs TRBV5-6 and TRBJ1-2; D unclear. Germline V lookup: CDR1 SGHDT, CDR2 YYEEEE. The CDR3 loop spans 16 amino acids. V was clipped by 3 bases and J by 5 bases, with 20 bases between them.